This T cell receptor (beta chain) comes out of a study of T cell repertoires in cytomegalovirus infection (dated by TCRdb to between 2018 and 2020). The study in broad terms: Donor HLA type was relevant to the analysis, because carriage of CMV infection together with the matching HLA type was indicated by public TCR beta signatures.

The instrument was an Illumina HiSeq 1500. The raw public reads went through TCRdb reprocessing: fastp at Q25, MiXCR clone calling, in-frame beta chains kept. Rows with a matching CDR3 protein are joined into one entry that keeps the most common DNA and genes. For this sample the table gives around 440,000 distinct CDR3 sequences, of which roughly 12% were detected only once. The ten largest clones capture about a tenth of the sample. This clonotype was seen ten or more times. Its cognate antigen has yet to be identified. The sample holds no much larger clone one base away, and base qualities are not on file. Counted from cysteine to phenylalanine, this CDR3 has 12 amino acids. The only DNA kept is the CDR3, 36 bases in frame from the first base. Between the V and J ends, shortened by 5 bases and 7 bases respectively, the junction contains 10 bases. Looking up the germline V gene yields CDR1 SGHTS and CDR2 YDEGEE.

General study outcomes and caveats: In the ex vivo response, HLA-C-restricted CMV-specific TCR beta clonotypes were dominant, and in two of eight donors the single most frequent clonotype came from this HLA-C-restricted group. Carriers of CMV infection plus the relevant HLA type were discriminated by the cumulative frequency of public TCR beta family members in the study cohort and in an independent approximately 360-donor cohort.

In this chain, TRBV5-8 is recombined with TRBJ1-5; perhaps TRBD1 is the D gene, with 6 bases matching. Sample: PBMCs. This clonotype originated in a human donor in good health (CMV status not recorded). Some clones in this sample may be carry-over from other donors' samples. The CDR3 region: CASRFGQQPQHF. The DNA sequence is TGTGCCAGCAGGTTCGGACAGCAGCCCCAGCATTTT.